These 16 T cell receptor beta chains came from one sample sequenced in a study of chemoradiotherapy in HPV16-positive cancers. Repertoires were generated with immunoSEQ multiplex PCR, while TCRdb's copy carries only in-frame clones and drops some. The sample yields 8,500 to 10,000 clones, 78% seen once. This specimen was collected from a patient who underwent chemoradiotherapy. The receptors stem from a human donor with HPV-associated anogenital cancer.

V usage is TRBV6-4 and J usage is TRBJ2-2, with 14 bases fitting TRBD2. In germline, CDR1 is MRHNA, CDR2 SNTAGT. V shed 9 bases, J shed 2 bases, and the junction held 8 bases outside the gene matches. This CDR3 is built from 17 residues. The CDR3 protein is CARTRTSGGLNTGELFF. The CDR3 DNA is TGTGCCAGGACGAGGACTAGCGGGGGGCTTAACACCGGGGAGCTGTTTTTT.

This clone was detected once. This chain connects TRBV5-1 to TRBJ1-6; 9 bases map to TRBD1. Unmatched junction bases numbered 6, after V lost 3 bases and J lost 8 bases. CDR1 and CDR2 (germline): SGHRS, YFSETQ. This CDR3 spans 15 amino acids. CDR3 in amino acids: CASSSGQGRYSPLHF. The CDR3 nucleotides are TGCGCCAGCAGCTCCGGACAGGGGAGGTATTCACCCCTCCACTTT.

The CDR3 DNA reads as TGTGCCAGCAGCTTAGCGGCGAACACCGGGGAGCTGTTTTTT. Its translation: CASSLAANTGELFF. This chain uses TRBV7-3 with TRBJ2-2; D not certain. Germline V CDR1 and CDR2: SGHTA, FQGTGA. The CDR3 runs to 14 residues. V was clipped by 2 bases and J by 0 bases, with 4 bases between them.

The rearrangement links TRBV4-1 to TRBJ2-5, with D possibly being TRBD1 (5 bases). The CDR3 covers 14 residues. Germline V gene lookup returns CDR1 MGHRA and CDR2 YSYEKL. Trimming took off 0 bases at V and 7 bases at J, with 12 bases between the two ends. The CDR3 coding sequence is TGCGCCAGCAGCCAAGATAGCCAGGGTCCGACCCAGTACTTC. This encodes CASSQDSQGPTQYF.

This chain uses TRBV30 with TRBJ1-2; D might be TRBD1 (5 bases). The V gene lost 3 bases and the J gene lost 14 bases, with 28 bases spanning the gap. The CDR3 has 15 residues. CDR1 and CDR2 (germline): GTSNPN, SVGIG (reference sequence). The CDR3 spells CAWSGLGPIDGFGTF. The CDR3 nucleotides are TGTGCCTGGAGCGGTTTGGGGCCGATCGATGGATTTGGTACCTTC. The full variable domain, its missing parts supplied by reference TRBV30 and TRBJ1-2, is SQTIHQWPATLVQPVGSPLSLECTVEGTSNPNLYWYRQAAGRGLQLLFYSVGIGQISSEVPQNLSASRPQDRQFILSSKKLLLSDSGFYLCAWSGLGPIDGFGTFGSGTRLTVV.

The V and J genes are TRBV5-4 and TRBJ2-7; D is perhaps TRBD1 (5 bases). Per the germline V gene, CDR1 is SGHNT and CDR2 is YYREEE (reference sequence). V was pared by 2 bases and J by 5 bases, with 17 bases between. This CDR3 spans 15 amino acids. The CDR3 DNA reads as TGTGCCAGCAGCTTAACGGCAGGGTTAGGGGACGAGCAGTACTTC. It is translated as CASSLTAGLGDEQYF.

In DNA form, the CDR3 reads TGTGCCAGCAGAGACCGGACAGGATTATATGGCTACACCTTC. Its protein product is CASRDRTGLYGYTF. The chain has TRBV2 and TRBJ1-2, with 7 positions matching TRBD1. Trimming cost V 6 bases and J 5 bases; bases outside gene matches: 9. This CDR3 contains 14 residues. Germline CDR1 reads SNHLY; CDR2 reads FYNNEI.

This chain connects TRBV30 to TRBJ2-1; 7 positions agree with TRBD2. CDR1 and CDR2 from the germline V gene are GTSNPN and SVGIG (reference sequence). The CDR3 has 13 residues. Trimming cost V 1 base and J 3 bases; bases outside gene matches: 0. The CDR3 is CAWSAGGYNEQFF. Written as DNA, the CDR3 is TGTGCCTGGAGTGCGGGGGGCTACAATGAGCAGTTCTTC.

This clone was observed a handful of times. V gene TRBV9 combines with J gene TRBJ2-2; no clear D. Germline V lookup: CDR1 SGDLS, CDR2 YYNGEE. The V and J ends lost 3 bases and 4 bases respectively, with 7 bases between them. The CDR3 extends over 13 amino acids. The CDR3 coding sequence is TGTGCCAGCAGCGATCGGTTCACCGGGGAGCTGTTTTTT. Its translation: CASSDRFTGELFF.

The V and J genes are TRBV11-1 and TRBJ2-1, with TRBD2 identical over 11 bases. Trimming took 3 bases from V and 3 from J; bases not matched to a gene: 1. There are 15 residues in the CDR3. Germline assignment: CDR1 SGHAT and CDR2 FQDESV (reference sequence). The CDR3 here is CASSLTSGVYNEQFF. CDR3 nucleotide sequence: TGTGCCAGCAGCTTGACTAGCGGGGTCTACAATGAGCAGTTCTTC.

CDR3 loop: CASSLDRTNYGYTF. The DNA for the CDR3 is TGTGCCAGCAGTCTGGACAGGACCAACTATGGCTACACCTTC. The genes are TRBV28 and TRBJ1-2, with TRBD1 identical over 7 bases. The CDR3 sequence is 14 residues long. With 5 bases clipped from V and 2 bases from J, the junction kept 5 bases outside the gene matches. Germline V CDR1 and CDR2: MDHEN, SYDVKM.

The rearrangement joins TRBV5-1 to TRBJ2-4; TRBD2 is a possible D gene (7 bases). In germline, CDR1 is SGHRS, CDR2 YFSETQ. The CDR3 has 16 amino acids. V shed 4 bases and J shed 2 bases, with 16 bases lying between them. The DNA for the CDR3 is TGCGCCAGCAGCCATGGGGGGGGCGCGACCAAAAACATTCAGTACTTC. Translating it yields CASSHGGGATKNIQYF.

The V gene is TRBV6-5, the J gene TRBJ1-4; tentatively, D is TRBD1 (5 bases). Trimming cost V 0 bases and J 7 bases, with 9 bases left between them. The V gene's germline CDR1 is MNHEY and CDR2 SVGAGI. The length of the CDR3 is 14 residues. CDR3 in amino acids: CASSYSLQAEKLFF. CDR3 sequence (DNA): TGTGCCAGCAGTTACTCGCTACAGGCTGAAAAACTGTTTTTT.

The chain combines TRBV4-1 with TRBJ2-3, with a weak D call TRBD1 (5 bases). Trimming stripped 0 bases from V and 6 bases from J, with 13 bases between. The germline V gene encodes CDR1 MGHRA and CDR2 YSYEKL. The CDR3 loop spans 15 amino acids. The CDR3, as DNA: TGCGCCAGCAGCCAAGATCCAGGCAGGGCGGATACGCAGTATTTT. As protein: CASSQDPGRADTQYF.

The chain links TRBV7-2 to TRBJ2-3, with D perhaps matching TRBD1 or TRBD2 (6 bases each). This CDR3 is built from 15 residues. Germline CDR1 SGHTA, CDR2 FQGNSA. V was shortened by 5 bases and J by 5 bases, with 17 bases between the two germline ends. The CDR3, as DNA: TGTGCCAGCAGCCGACTCGGGGGCCAGCGAGATACGCAGTATTTT. Its protein product is CASSRLGGQRDTQYF.

The V and J genes are TRBV6-1 and TRBJ1-6; D gene ambiguous. With 0 bases removed from V and 3 bases from J, the gap between germline ends came to 9 bases. From germline, CDR1 is MNHNS and CDR2 SASEGT. The CDR3 is 16 residues long. The CDR3 spells CASSEALVSYNSPLHF. The CDR3 DNA reads as TGTGCCAGCAGTGAAGCGCTCGTAAGCTATAATTCACCCCTCCACTTT.